The 24 T cell receptor beta chains below were found in one sample sequenced in a study of cytomegalovirus exposure and HLA in healthy donors. PCR was performed using 60 Vbeta and 13 Jbeta primers. This table comes from immunoSEQ multiplex PCR, and its TCRdb copy is limited to in-frame clones, with some not included. This table holds about 43,000 clones, about two thirds found once. What was sequenced was PBMCs. These receptors all stem from a man in his sixties in good health and CMV-seropositive.

The J gene is TRBJ1-3, the V gene TRBV5-6, with 8 bases lining up with TRBD1. CDR1 is SGHDT and CDR2 is YYEEEE in the germline V gene. The CDR3 length is 13 residues. The trim removed 4 bases at V and 4 bases at J, leaving 1 base unmatched. CDR3 in amino acids: CASSRTGGNTIYF. The DNA for the CDR3 is TGTGCCAGCAGCCGGACAGGGGGAAACACCATATATTTT.

J is TRBJ1-5 and V is TRBV28; a weak D match, TRBD1 (6 bases). The V and J ends lost 11 bases and 5 bases respectively, with 16 bases between them. CDR1 MDHEN and CDR2 SYDVKM come from the germline V gene. This CDR3 contains 13 residues. CDR3 DNA sequence: TGTGCCGCAGGACAGAACGTTTATCAGCCCCAGCATTTT. Translated, it gives CAAGQNVYQPQHF.

This clone was recorded a few times. J is TRBJ2-7 and V is TRBV19, with D perhaps matching TRBD1 (6 bases). The CDR3 runs 16 residues. The V end was cut by 5 bases, the J end by 0 bases, with 17 bases between. CDR1 is LNHDA and CDR2 is SQIVND in the germline V gene (reference sequence). The CDR3 coding sequence is TGTGCCAGTAGTTCCGCGAGCCGGGACAACTCCTACGAGCAGTACTTC. Translation: CASSSASRDNSYEQYF. The full variable domain, completed using reference TRBV19 and TRBJ2-7, is DGGITQSPKYLFRKEGQNVTLSCEQNLNHDAMYWYRQDPGQGLRLIYYSQIVNDFQKGDIAEGYSVSREKKESFPLTVTSAQKNPTAFYLCASSSASRDNSYEQYFGPGTRLTVT.

The chain has TRBV9 and TRBJ2-1, with TRBD2 matching over 14 bases. Trimming cost V 0 bases and J 8 bases; bases outside gene matches: 4. CDR1 and CDR2 (germline): SGDLS, YYNGEE. CDR3 length: 16 amino acids. The CDR3 spells CASSVVGLAGVDEQFF. The DNA of the CDR3 is TGTGCCAGCAGCGTAGTGGGACTAGCGGGAGTGGATGAGCAGTTCTTC.

The rearrangement links TRBV10-3 to TRBJ1-2, with 7 positions matching TRBD1. V shed 7 bases, J shed 3 bases, and the junction held 8 bases outside the gene matches. This CDR3 is built from 14 residues. Looked up from germline, CDR1 is ENHRY and CDR2 is SYGVKD. The CDR3, as DNA: TGTGCCATCACCCCCGACAGGGCGGACTATGGCTACACCTTC. Translating gives CAITPDRADYGYTF.

The rearrangement joins TRBV6-6 to TRBJ1-1, with unresolved D. The V gene's germline CDR1 is MNHNY and CDR2 SVGAGI (reference sequence). CDR3 length equals 14 residues. Trimming removed 0 bases from V and 0 bases from J, with 5 bases in between. This CDR3 reads CASSYSRVNTEAFF. The CDR3 nucleotides are TGTGCCAGCAGTTACTCCCGAGTGAACACTGAAGCTTTCTTT.

This rearrangement joins TRBV7-9 to TRBJ2-1; a possible D gene is TRBD2 (6 bases). The CDR3 is 14 residues long. CDR1 SEHNR and CDR2 FQNEAQ come from the germline V gene (reference sequence). The V end lost 3 bases, the J end lost 5 bases, and 11 bases lay between the germline ends. The CDR3 DNA follows: TGTGCCAGCAGCTTCGGGACTGCAAACAATGAGCAGTTCTTC. It translates to CASSFGTANNEQFF.

This clone was seen a handful of times. The chain has TRBV10-2 and TRBJ2-2; no definite D call. Trimming left V 10 bases short and J 6 bases short, with 9 bases between. Germline V gene lookup returns CDR1 WSHSY and CDR2 SAAADI. The CDR3 runs 11 residues. The CDR3 nucleotides read TGCGCCACACGAGGCCCCGGGGAGCTGTTTTTT. This sequence encodes CATRGPGELFF.

This clone came up a few times. The rearrangement links TRBV11-3 to TRBJ2-5; TRBD2 agrees at 7 bases. The CDR3 is 15 amino acids. Trimming took 0 bases from V and 2 from J; bases not matched to a gene: 3. From germline, CDR1 is SGHNT and CDR2 YENEEA. CDR3 amino acids: CASSLDAGRQETQYF. CDR3 sequence (DNA): TGTGCCAGCAGCTTAGATGCCGGGAGGCAAGAGACCCAGTACTTC.

The chain has TRBV10-2 and TRBJ1-1; 7 nucleotides align to TRBD1. The germline V gene has CDR1 WSHSY and CDR2 SAAADI. The CDR3 covers 15 residues. With V trimmed by 0 bases and J by 6 bases, 7 bases remained unmatched. CDR3 protein: CASSESARGIAEAFF. As DNA, the CDR3 is TGCGCCAGCAGTGAGTCCGCCAGGGGGATTGCTGAAGCTTTCTTT.

This chain links TRBV28 with TRBJ1-2; D ambiguous. Germline CDR1 reads MDHEN; CDR2 reads SYDVKM. The CDR3 loop spans 14 amino acids. V shed 3 bases and J shed 3 bases, with 11 bases lying between them. As DNA, the CDR3 is TGTGCCAGCAGTTTGGAGGGTAGGGACTATGGCTACACCTTC. Protein product: CASSLEGRDYGYTF.

This clone appeared a few times. The chain links TRBV19 to TRBJ1-5; D is perhaps TRBD1 (6 bases). This CDR3 region has 13 residues. Trimming removed 6 bases at V and 4 bases at J, with 10 bases between. The germline gives CDR1 LNHDA, CDR2 SQIVND (reference sequence). The CDR3 bases are TGTGCCAGTAGCCTTACAGGGAATCAGCCCCAGCATTTT. Protein product: CASSLTGNQPQHF.

This clone has more than one count but fewer than ten. V and J are TRBV10-3 and TRBJ2-7; 8 bases are shared with TRBD1. V was clipped by 10 bases and J by 1 base; unmatched bases: 6. Looked up from germline, CDR1 is ENHRY and CDR2 is SYGVKD. This CDR3 region has 13 residues. The CDR3 nucleotides are TGTGCCACCCAGACAGGGGAATCCTACGAGCAGTACTTC. Its protein product is CATQTGESYEQYF.

Remarks on this clone: The likely explanation is a read error, given a far larger clone one base away. The genes are TRBV14 and TRBJ2-5; D gene uncertain. Germline V gene data show CDR1 as SGHDN and CDR2 as FVKESK. Between the trimmed V and J ends, which lost 1 base and 4 bases, there was a span of 13 bases. The CDR3 consists of 15 residues. The CDR3 protein is CASSQALVGRETQYF. CDR3 sequence (DNA): TGTGCCAGCAGCCAAGCGCTGGTGGGCCGAGAGACCCAGTACTTC.

V gene TRBV19 combines with J gene TRBJ1-5; D is perhaps TRBD1 (5 bases). Trimming removed 6 bases from V and 4 bases from J, with 16 bases in between. The length of the CDR3 is 15 residues. Looked up from germline, CDR1 is LNHDA and CDR2 is SQIVND (reference sequence). This CDR3 reads CASSPTTGWNQPQHF. The CDR3 bases are TGTGCCAGTAGCCCAACCACAGGTTGGAATCAGCCCCAGCATTTT.

The chain has TRBV7-9 and TRBJ1-1, with TRBD1 matching over 7 bases. With 5 bases clipped from V and 4 bases from J, the junction kept 16 bases outside the gene matches. The CDR3 consists of 17 residues. Germline V gene data show CDR1 as SEHNR and CDR2 as FQNEAQ (reference sequence). CDR3 amino acids: CASSHQKQGPSGTEAFF. CDR3 sequence (DNA): TGTGCCAGCAGCCACCAGAAACAGGGGCCCTCGGGCACTGAAGCTTTCTTT. The full variable domain, completed using reference TRBV7-9 and TRBJ1-1, is DTGVSQNPRHKITKRGQNVTFRCDPISEHNRLYWYRQTLGQGPEFLTYFQNEAQLEKSRLLSDRFSAERPKGSFSTLEIQRTEQGDSAMYLCASSHQKQGPSGTEAFFGQGTRLTVV.

A few counts support this clone. The rearrangement links TRBV30 to TRBJ2-7, with D tentatively TRBD2 (6 bases). Trimming took 0 bases from V and 2 from J, leaving 14 bases between them. The V gene's germline CDR1 is GTSNPN and CDR2 SVGIG (reference sequence). This CDR3 has 15 residues. The CDR3 DNA sequence: TGTGCCTGGAGTGTCGGTAGCGGATACCCCTACGAGCAGTACTTC. It is translated as CAWSVGSGYPYEQYF.

The table lists this clone with a few counts. This rearrangement joins TRBV28 to TRBJ2-3; D not resolved. Between the trimmed V and J ends, which lost 4 bases and 0 bases, there was a span of 11 bases. Germline values: CDR1 MDHEN, CDR2 SYDVKM. CDR3 length: 15 amino acids. The CDR3 here is CASSSDFTSTDTQYF. In DNA form, the CDR3 reads TGTGCCAGCAGTTCCGATTTTACTAGCACAGATACGCAGTATTTT.

This clone was seen a handful of times. The chain links TRBV15 to TRBJ2-5; tentative D call: TRBD2 (6 bases). Germline V gene data show CDR1 as LNHNV and CDR2 as YYDKDF (reference sequence). The CDR3 spans 16 residues. V gave up 0 bases and J gave up 1 base, with 12 bases separating them. CDR3 in DNA: TGTGCCACCAGCAGAGATTTTAAGGGAGGCCAAGAGACCCAGTACTTC. Translation: CATSRDFKGGQETQYF.

This clone was seen only once. The chain uses TRBV7-2 and TRBJ2-7; tentatively, D is TRBD2 (5 bases). Trimming cost V 5 bases and J 0 bases, with 14 bases left between them. Germline-derived CDR1 and CDR2 are SGHTA and FQGNSA. CDR3 length: 15 amino acids. As DNA, the CDR3 is TGTGCCAGCAGCCCTGGACTTACCAGCTCCTACGAGCAGTACTTC. This codes for CASSPGLTSSYEQYF.

The chain uses TRBV29-1 and TRBJ2-7; D may be TRBD2 (5 bases). V was clipped by 4 bases and J by 9 bases, with 13 bases between them. Germline V gene data show CDR1 as SQVTM and CDR2 as ANQGSEA. The CDR3 is 11 amino acids. CDR3 coding DNA: TGCAGCGTTGTTGAGGGTTTGGTGCAGTACTTC. Amino acid sequence: CSVVEGLVQYF.

The V and J genes are TRBV9 and TRBJ1-2; TRBD1 matches at 7 bases. Germline V gene data show CDR1 as SGDLS and CDR2 as YYNGEE. The CDR3 is 16 residues long. J was trimmed by 4 bases and V by 3 bases; bases with no gene match: 12. The CDR3 sequence: CASSALAGTAIYGYTF. The CDR3 bases are TGTGCCAGCAGCGCCCTGGCGGGGACAGCAATCTATGGCTACACCTTC. The whole variable domain, filled in from reference TRBV9 and TRBJ1-2, reads DSGVTQTPKHLITATGQRVTLRCSPRSGDLSVYWYQQSLDQGLQFLIQYYNGEERAKGNILERFSAQQFPDLHSELNLSSLELGDSALYFCASSALAGTAIYGYTFGSGTRLTVV.

A few counts support this clone. The rearrangement links TRBV6-6 to TRBJ2-7; 9 bases agree with TRBD2. Trimming removed 5 bases from V and 4 bases from J; junction bases left unmatched: 12. Germline V lookup: CDR1 MNHNY, CDR2 SVGAGI (reference sequence). The CDR3 runs to 16 residues. The CDR3 DNA reads as TGTGCCAGCAGTCTCAAGGGAGGCGGGAGGGGGTACGAGCAGTACTTC. Residues: CASSLKGGGRGYEQYF.

This chain links TRBV21-1 with TRBJ2-7; TRBD2 is the table's D call, not checked against the DNA. TRBV21-1 is a known pseudogene. CDR3 size: 17 residues. The CDR3 DNA reads TGTGCCAGCAGCAAAGTAGCGGGTGTCTTTTCCCCGGGCGAGCAGTACTTC. It specifies CASSKVAGVFSPGEQYF.